This T cell receptor beta chain was captured in a study of T cell responses to AZD1222 COVID-19 vaccine. About the research overall: Researchers grouped second doses given at about 4 or about 12 weeks into one pool.

Study results and limitations: No repertoire was sampled before or during the peak T cell response, only after it. Spike-specific TCR repertoires showed rising breadth and depth after two AZD1222 doses. As reported, nearly half of all spike-specific TCRs target variant regions that are unmutated.

Details on this clone: Its specificity is not known.

The repertoire was sequenced with immunoSEQ multiplex PCR; TCRdb's copy has only in-frame clones and lacks some. Among under 200,000 clones listed, around 93% were seen once. The CDR3 has 13 amino acids. Trimming pared 4 bases from V and 7 bases from J, leaving 11 bases between. Germline V gene lookup returns CDR1 SQVTM and CDR2 ANQGSEA. The chain recombines TRBV29-1 with TRBJ1-6; tentative D call: TRBD1 (5 bases). The source of this sequence is an adult in good health. The material was peripheral blood, obtained on day 0 of AZD1222 vaccination. CDR3 bases: TGCAGCGTTGGGGGGGGGAGCAATTCACCCCTCCACTTT. It specifies CSVGGGSNSPLHF.